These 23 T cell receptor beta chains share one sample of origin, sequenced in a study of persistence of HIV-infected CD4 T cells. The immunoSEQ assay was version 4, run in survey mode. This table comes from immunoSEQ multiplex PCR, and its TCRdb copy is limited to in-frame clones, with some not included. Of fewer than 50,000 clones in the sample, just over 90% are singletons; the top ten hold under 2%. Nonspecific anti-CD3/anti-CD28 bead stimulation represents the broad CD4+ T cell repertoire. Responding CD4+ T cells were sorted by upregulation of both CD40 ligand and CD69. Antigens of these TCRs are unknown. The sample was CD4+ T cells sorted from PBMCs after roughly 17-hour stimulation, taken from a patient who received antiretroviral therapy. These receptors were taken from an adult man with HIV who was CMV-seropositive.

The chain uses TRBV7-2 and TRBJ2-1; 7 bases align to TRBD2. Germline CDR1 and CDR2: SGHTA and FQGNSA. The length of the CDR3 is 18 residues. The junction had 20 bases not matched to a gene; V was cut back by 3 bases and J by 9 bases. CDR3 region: CASSFVFASGRARGEQFF. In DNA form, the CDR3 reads TGTGCCAGCAGCTTCGTATTCGCTTCTGGGAGGGCTAGGGGTGAGCAGTTCTTC.

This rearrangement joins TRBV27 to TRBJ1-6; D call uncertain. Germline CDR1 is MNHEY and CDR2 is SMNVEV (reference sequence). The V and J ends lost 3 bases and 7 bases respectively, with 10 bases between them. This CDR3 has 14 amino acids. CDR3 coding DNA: TGTGCCAGCAGTTTGAGCAGTTTCAATTCACCCCTCCACTTT. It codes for CASSLSSFNSPLHF.

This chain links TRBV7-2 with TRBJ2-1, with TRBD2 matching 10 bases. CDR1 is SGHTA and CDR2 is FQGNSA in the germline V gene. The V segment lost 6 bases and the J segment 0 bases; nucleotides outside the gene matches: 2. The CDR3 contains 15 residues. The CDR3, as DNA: TGTGCCAGCAGGCCTAGCGGGGGCTCCTACAATGAGCAGTTCTTC. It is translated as CASRPSGGSYNEQFF.

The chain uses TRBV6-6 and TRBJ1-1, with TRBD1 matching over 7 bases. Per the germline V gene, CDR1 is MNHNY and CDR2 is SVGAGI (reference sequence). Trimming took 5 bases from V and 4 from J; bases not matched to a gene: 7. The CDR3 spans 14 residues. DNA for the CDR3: TGTGCCAGCAGTGCGACAGGGTCGTCCACTGAAGCTTTCTTT. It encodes CASSATGSSTEAFF.

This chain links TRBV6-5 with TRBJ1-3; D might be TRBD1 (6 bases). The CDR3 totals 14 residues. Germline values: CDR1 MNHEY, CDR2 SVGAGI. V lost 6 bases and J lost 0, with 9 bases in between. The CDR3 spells CASRTQGSGNTIYF. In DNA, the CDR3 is TGTGCCAGCAGGACACAGGGCTCTGGAAACACCATATATTTT.

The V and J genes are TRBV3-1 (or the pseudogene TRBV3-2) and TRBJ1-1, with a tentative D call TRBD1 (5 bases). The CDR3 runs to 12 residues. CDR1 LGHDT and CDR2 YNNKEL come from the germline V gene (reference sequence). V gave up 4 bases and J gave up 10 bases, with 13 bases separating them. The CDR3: CASSPGGEVAFF. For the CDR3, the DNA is TGTGCCAGCAGCCCCGGGGGGGAAGTAGCTTTCTTT.

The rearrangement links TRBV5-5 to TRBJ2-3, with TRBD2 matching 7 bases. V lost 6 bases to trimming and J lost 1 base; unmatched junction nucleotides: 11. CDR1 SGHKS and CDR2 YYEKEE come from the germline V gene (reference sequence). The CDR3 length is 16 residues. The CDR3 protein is CASKLQQRGGTDTQYF. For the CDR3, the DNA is TGTGCCAGCAAGCTTCAGCAGCGGGGAGGCACAGATACGCAGTATTTT.

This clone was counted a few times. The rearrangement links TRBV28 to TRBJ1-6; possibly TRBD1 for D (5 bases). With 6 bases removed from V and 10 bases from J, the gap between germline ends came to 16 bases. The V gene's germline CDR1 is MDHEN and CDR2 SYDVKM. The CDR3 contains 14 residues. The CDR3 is CASRYARDESPLHF. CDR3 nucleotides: TGTGCCAGCAGATACGCCAGGGACGAGTCACCCCTCCACTTT.

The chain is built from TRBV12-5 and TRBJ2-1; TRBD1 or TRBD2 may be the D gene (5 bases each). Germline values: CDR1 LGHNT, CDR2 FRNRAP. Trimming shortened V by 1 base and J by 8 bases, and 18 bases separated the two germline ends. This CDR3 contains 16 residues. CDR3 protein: CASGLGVGTGFDEQFF. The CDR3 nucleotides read TGTGCTAGTGGTTTGGGGGTAGGGACGGGATTCGATGAGCAGTTCTTC.

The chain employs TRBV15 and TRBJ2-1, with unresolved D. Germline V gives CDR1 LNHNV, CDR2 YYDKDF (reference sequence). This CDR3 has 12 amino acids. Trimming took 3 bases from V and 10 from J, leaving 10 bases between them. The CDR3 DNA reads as TGTGCCACCAGCAGGTCCCTACGGGAGCAGTTCTTC. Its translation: CATSRSLREQFF. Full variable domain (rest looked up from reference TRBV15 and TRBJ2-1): DAMVIQNPRYQVTQFGKPVTLSCSQTLNHNVMYWYQQKSSQAPKLLFHYYDKDFNNEADTPDNFQSRRPNTSFCFLDIRSPGLGDTAMYLCATSRSLREQFFGPGTRLTVL.

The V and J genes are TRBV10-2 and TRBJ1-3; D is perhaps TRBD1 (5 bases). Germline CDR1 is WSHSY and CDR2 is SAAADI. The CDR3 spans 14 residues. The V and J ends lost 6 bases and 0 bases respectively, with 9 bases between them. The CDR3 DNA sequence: TGCGCCAGCAGCGACAGTTACTCTGGAAACACCATATATTTT. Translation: CASSDSYSGNTIYF.

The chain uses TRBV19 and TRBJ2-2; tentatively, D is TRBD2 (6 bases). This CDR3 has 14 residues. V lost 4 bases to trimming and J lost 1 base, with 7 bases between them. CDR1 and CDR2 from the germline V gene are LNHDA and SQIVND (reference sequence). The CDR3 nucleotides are TGTGCCAGTAGTAGAGCGGGGAACACCGGGGAGCTGTTTTTT. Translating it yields CASSRAGNTGELFF.

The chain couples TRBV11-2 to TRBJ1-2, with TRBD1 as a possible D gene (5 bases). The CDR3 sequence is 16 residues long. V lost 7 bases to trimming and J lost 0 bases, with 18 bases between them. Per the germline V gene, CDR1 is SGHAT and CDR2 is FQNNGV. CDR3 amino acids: CASTRGTDNPNYGYTF. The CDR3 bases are TGTGCCAGCACCCGCGGGACCGATAATCCTAACTATGGCTACACCTTC. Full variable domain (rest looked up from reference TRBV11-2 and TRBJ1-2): EAGVAQSPRYKIIEKRQSVAFWCNPISGHATLYWYQQILGQGPKLLIQFQNNGVVDDSQLPKDRFSAERLKGVDSTLKIQPAKLEDSAVYLCASTRGTDNPNYGYTFGSGTRLTVV.

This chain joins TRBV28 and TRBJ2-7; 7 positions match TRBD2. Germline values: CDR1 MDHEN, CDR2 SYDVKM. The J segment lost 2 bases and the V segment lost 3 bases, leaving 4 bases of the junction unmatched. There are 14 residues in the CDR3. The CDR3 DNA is TGTGCCAGCAGTTTGTGGGGGGGACCCTACGAGCAGTACTTC. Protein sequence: CASSLWGGPYEQYF.

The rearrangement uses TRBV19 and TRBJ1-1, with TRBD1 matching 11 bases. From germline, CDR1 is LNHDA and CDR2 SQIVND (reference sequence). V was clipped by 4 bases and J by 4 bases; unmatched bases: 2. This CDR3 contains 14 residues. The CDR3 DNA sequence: TGTGCCAGTAGTACCGGGACAGGGGGCACTGAAGCTTTCTTT. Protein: CASSTGTGGTEAFF.

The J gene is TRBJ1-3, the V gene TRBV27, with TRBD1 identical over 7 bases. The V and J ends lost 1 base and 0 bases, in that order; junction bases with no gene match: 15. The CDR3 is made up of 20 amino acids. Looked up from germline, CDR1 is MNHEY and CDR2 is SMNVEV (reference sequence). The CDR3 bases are TGTGCCAGCAGTTTATGGGGTTGGGAGGGGGCACCTAGCTCTGGAAACACCATATATTTT. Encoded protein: CASSLWGWEGAPSSGNTIYF.

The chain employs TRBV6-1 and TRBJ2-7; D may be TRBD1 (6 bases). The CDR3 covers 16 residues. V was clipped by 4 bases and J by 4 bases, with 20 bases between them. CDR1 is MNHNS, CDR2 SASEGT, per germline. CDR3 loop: CASSGNYRVGGYEQYF. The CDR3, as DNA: TGTGCCAGCAGTGGAAACTACAGGGTTGGGGGATACGAGCAGTACTTC.

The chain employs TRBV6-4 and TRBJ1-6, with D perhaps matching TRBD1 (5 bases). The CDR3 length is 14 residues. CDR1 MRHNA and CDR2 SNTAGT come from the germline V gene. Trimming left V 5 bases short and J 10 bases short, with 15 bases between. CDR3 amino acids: CASSLRPGESPLHF. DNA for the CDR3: TGTGCCAGCAGTCTCCGGCCGGGGGAATCACCCCTCCACTTT.

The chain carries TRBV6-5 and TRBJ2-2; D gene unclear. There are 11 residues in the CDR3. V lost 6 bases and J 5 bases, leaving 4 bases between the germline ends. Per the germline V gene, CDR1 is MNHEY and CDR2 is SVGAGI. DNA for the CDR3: TGTGCCAGCAGACAGACCGGGGAGCTGTTTTTT. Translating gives CASRQTGELFF.

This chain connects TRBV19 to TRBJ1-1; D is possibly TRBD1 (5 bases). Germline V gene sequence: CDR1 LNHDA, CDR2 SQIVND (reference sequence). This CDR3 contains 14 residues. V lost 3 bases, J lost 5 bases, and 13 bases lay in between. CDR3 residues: CASSITRVGTEAFF. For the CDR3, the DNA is TGTGCCAGTAGTATCACCAGGGTGGGGACTGAAGCTTTCTTT.

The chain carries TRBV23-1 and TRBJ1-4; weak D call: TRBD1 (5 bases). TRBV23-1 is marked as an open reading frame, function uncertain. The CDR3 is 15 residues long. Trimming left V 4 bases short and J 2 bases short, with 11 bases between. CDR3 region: CASSRAEGTNEKLFF. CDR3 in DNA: TGCGCCAGCAGTCGGGCGGAGGGGACTAATGAAAAACTGTTTTTT.

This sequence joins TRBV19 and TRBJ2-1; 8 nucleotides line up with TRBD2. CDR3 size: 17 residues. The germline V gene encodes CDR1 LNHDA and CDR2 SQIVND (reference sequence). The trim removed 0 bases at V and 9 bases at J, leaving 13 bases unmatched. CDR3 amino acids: CASSIDLSGTRSSEQFF. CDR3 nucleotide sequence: TGTGCCAGTAGTATAGATCTATCGGGGACTAGGAGTTCTGAGCAGTTCTTC.

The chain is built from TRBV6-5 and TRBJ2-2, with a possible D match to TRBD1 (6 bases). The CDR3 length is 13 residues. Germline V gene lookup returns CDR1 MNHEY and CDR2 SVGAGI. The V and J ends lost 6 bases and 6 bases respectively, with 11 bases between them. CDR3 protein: CASSDGQPGELFF. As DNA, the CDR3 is TGTGCCAGCAGCGACGGACAGCCCGGGGAGCTGTTTTTT.